This passage covers 31 T cell receptor beta chains from one sample sequenced in a study of cytomegalovirus exposure and HLA in healthy donors. Use of 60 Vbeta and 13 Jbeta primers characterized the PCR. The method was immunoSEQ multiplex PCR; TCRdb's version includes in-frame clones alone and lacks a portion of them. This table holds approximately 160,000 clones, over 75% found once. Material: PBMCs. These receptor sequences come from a woman aged 25-40 years in good health and CMV-seronegative.

The chain joins TRBV7-9 to TRBJ1-5; D is possibly TRBD1 (5 bases). The V end was cut by 4 bases, the J end by 11 bases, with 21 bases between. The CDR3 contains 15 residues. The germline V gene encodes CDR1 SEHNR and CDR2 FQNEAQ (reference sequence). CDR3 nucleotides: TGTGCCAGCAGCTCATCAGACAGTAACCCTTGGGCCCAGCATTTT. This encodes CASSSSDSNPWAQHF.

Of note for this clone: One end of the junction does not line up with germline, which may come from a read error. The rearrangement joins TRBV2 to TRBJ2-7, with D perhaps matching TRBD1 (5 bases). CDR3 size: 14 residues. Germline V gene data show CDR1 as SNHLY and CDR2 as FYNNEI. The CDR3 is CASSVGQGKSEEYF. Here the CDR3 DNA reads TGTGCCAGCAGTGTTGGTCAGGGCAAGAGCGAGGAGTACTTC.

The gene calls are TRBV4-1 and TRBJ2-5; 9 bases fit TRBD1. The J call may be incorrect, as the DNA end agrees better with TRBJ2-7. Germline loops: CDR1 MGHRA, CDR2 YSYEKL. The CDR3 has 14 residues. The CDR3 DNA reads TGCGCCAGCAGCCAAGGGGACAGGGAAGGCGAGCAGTACTTC. Protein: CASSQGDREGEQYF.

A word on this clone: The same CDR3 arises from other DNA sequences in this sample as well. This sequence joins TRBV7-3 and TRBJ1-2; possible D gene TRBD1, 5 bases. In germline, CDR1 is SGHTA, CDR2 FQGTGA. The CDR3 spans 13 residues. V lost 3 bases and J lost 5, with 10 bases in between. In DNA form, the CDR3 reads TGTGCCAGCAGCTTGTCATCAGGGTATGGCTACACCTTC. Translation gives CASSLSSGYGYTF.

CDR3 in DNA: TGTGCCAGCAGAGCCGGGACAGGGGCCATATTTCGCCAGCCCCAGCATTTT. It codes for CASRAGTGAIFRQPQHF. The chain combines TRBV2 with TRBJ1-5, with 10 bases identical to TRBD1. The V gene's germline CDR1 is SNHLY and CDR2 FYNNEI. J was trimmed by 7 bases and V by 6 bases; bases with no gene match: 15. The CDR3 consists of 17 residues.

The chain recombines TRBV28 with TRBJ1-2; 7 bases map to TRBD1. CDR3 length: 15 residues. V lost 11 bases and J lost 0; bases outside the gene matches: 12. Germline V gene data show CDR1 as MDHEN and CDR2 as SYDVKM. CDR3 DNA sequence: TGTGCCGGACAGAGCCGGGACAGCGCTAACTATGGCTACACCTTC. Protein product: CAGQSRDSANYGYTF.

This rearrangement joins TRBV11-2 to TRBJ1-2; D gene ambiguous. Germline V CDR1 and CDR2: SGHAT, FQNNGV. V lost 0 bases, J lost 11 bases, and 10 bases lay in between. This CDR3 has 12 amino acids. CDR3 DNA sequence: TGTGCCAGCAGCTTAGATAGAGAACCTTACACCTTC. As protein: CASSLDREPYTF.

The chain recombines TRBV28 with TRBJ2-1; the D gene is possibly TRBD2 (5 bases). Per germline, CDR1 MDHEN and CDR2 SYDVKM. CDR3 length: 14 residues. V was clipped by 5 bases and J by 7 bases, with 15 bases between them. The CDR3 DNA reads TGTGCCAGCAGTGTCCTTCTAGGGAGTAATGAGCAGTTCTTC. This gives the protein CASSVLLGSNEQFF.

The chain is built from TRBV12-5 and TRBJ1-5; no definite D call. V shed 0 bases and J shed 4 bases, with 10 bases lying between them. The CDR3 loop spans 15 amino acids. Per the germline V gene, CDR1 is LGHNT and CDR2 is FRNRAP. CDR3 DNA sequence: TGTGCTAGTGGTTTGGTACGCACGGGTAATCAGCCCCAGCATTTT. It translates to CASGLVRTGNQPQHF.

V gene TRBV9 combines with J gene TRBJ1-5; tentative D call: TRBD1 (6 bases). Trimming took 4 bases from V and 6 from J, leaving 20 bases between them. Germline lookup yields CDR1 SGDLS and CDR2 YYNGEE. CDR3 length: 16 amino acids. The CDR3 nucleotides are TGTGCCAGCAGCCCCCGGCTCGGGGGGGCATTTCAGCCCCAGCATTTT. It encodes CASSPRLGGAFQPQHF.

Turning to this clone: One end of the junction is discordant with germline, which a read error may explain. This rearrangement joins TRBV5-1 to TRBJ1-1; TRBD1 might be the D (6 bases). The CDR3 spans 15 residues. Germline CDR1 is SGHRS and CDR2 is YFSETQ. The CDR3 DNA sequence: TGCGCCAGCAGCTTGTTCGGCCAAGGGGACACTGAAGCTTCCTTT. Residues: CASSLFGQGDTEASF.

The rearrangement joins TRBV5-6 to TRBJ2-3; maybe TRBD1 (5 bases). In germline, CDR1 is SGHDT, CDR2 YYEEEE. Trimming shortened V by 0 bases and J by 0 bases, and 11 bases separated the two germline ends. The length of the CDR3 is 16 residues. CDR3: CASSLAFQGSTDTQYF. In DNA form, the CDR3 reads TGTGCCAGCAGCTTGGCCTTCCAGGGCAGCACAGATACGCAGTATTTT.

The table lists this clone with a few counts. The rearrangement joins TRBV4-2 to TRBJ2-1, with 9 bases aligning to TRBD1. There are 17 residues in the CDR3. Germline V gene sequence: CDR1 LGHNA, CDR2 YNFKEQ. Trimming removed 0 bases from V and 10 bases from J; junction bases left unmatched: 13. Here the CDR3 DNA reads TGTGCCAGCAGCCAAGATTGGGGGACAGGGAGGCCTCAGGAGCAGTTCTTC. This encodes CASSQDWGTGRPQEQFF.

The gene calls are TRBV21-1 and TRBJ1-6. TRBV21-1 is tagged as a pseudogene. This CDR3 has 17 amino acids. The CDR3 coding sequence is TGTGCCAGCACCCCAGGCCCGGGATACAAGATTCGCTCACCCCTCCACTTT. Translating it yields CASTPGPGYKIRSPLHF.

V gene TRBV9 combines with J gene TRBJ2-3; 10 nucleotides match TRBD2. CDR1 and CDR2 from the germline V gene are SGDLS and YYNGEE. The CDR3 length is 16 residues. The trim removed 3 bases at V and 3 bases at J, leaving 7 bases unmatched. Here the CDR3 DNA reads TGTGCCAGCAGCGACGCCCCGGGACTAGCGACAGATACGCAGTATTTT. Its protein is CASSDAPGLATDTQYF. Complete variable domain (other parts from reference TRBV9 and TRBJ2-3): DSGVTQTPKHLITATGQRVTLRCSPRSGDLSVYWYQQSLDQGLQFLIQYYNGEERAKGNILERFSAQQFPDLHSELNLSSLELGDSALYFCASSDAPGLATDTQYFGPGTRLTVL.

V gene TRBV27 combines with J gene TRBJ2-7; possibly TRBD2 for D (5 bases). V was shortened by 2 bases and J by 4 bases, with 15 bases between the two germline ends. This CDR3 is built from 15 residues. Per germline, CDR1 MNHEY and CDR2 SMNVEV (reference sequence). The CDR3 bases are TGTGCCAGCAGTTTAATGGGAAGTTGGACTTACGAGCAGTACTTC. This gives the protein CASSLMGSWTYEQYF.

The J gene is TRBJ2-1, the V gene TRBV7-9, with no clear D. Per germline, CDR1 SEHNR and CDR2 FQNEAQ (reference sequence). The CDR3 is 12 residues long. The ends were cut back, 7 bases at V and 7 bases at J, with 11 bases in the middle. CDR3 in amino acids: CASTNTPNEQFF. The CDR3 DNA reads TGTGCCAGCACCAATACTCCTAATGAGCAGTTCTTC.

The gene calls are TRBV4-3 and TRBJ2-5; no clear D. CDR1 is LGHNA, CDR2 YSLEER, per germline. Trimming shortened V by 5 bases and J by 0 bases, and 7 bases separated the two germline ends. This CDR3 comprises 13 residues. The CDR3 bases are TGCGCCAGCAGCTTTGACAACCAAGAGACCCAGTACTTC. This gives the protein CASSFDNQETQYF.

The genes are TRBV19 and TRBJ2-7, with TRBD2 matching 12 bases. The CDR3 contains 19 residues. Germline assignment: CDR1 LNHDA and CDR2 SQIVND (reference sequence). V was pared by 4 bases and J by 3 bases, with 16 bases of the junction left unmatched. The CDR3: CASSSRTSGKMPFIYEQYF. CDR3 sequence (DNA): TGTGCCAGTAGTAGCCGGACTAGCGGGAAAATGCCGTTCATCTACGAGCAGTACTTC.

The rearrangement joins TRBV6-4 to TRBJ2-1; D is perhaps TRBD1 (6 bases). The germline V and J ends were trimmed by 6 bases and 6 bases, with 15 bases remaining between them. Germline CDR1 is MRHNA and CDR2 is SNTAGT. The length of the CDR3 is 14 residues. The CDR3 loop reads CASRDGTRGNEQFF. The CDR3 coding sequence is TGTGCCAGCAGAGACGGGACAAGGGGCAATGAGCAGTTCTTC.

The chain recombines TRBV6-5 with TRBJ2-7; D possibly corresponds to TRBD2 (5 bases). V was cut by 4 bases and J by 2 bases, with 15 bases left in between. From germline, CDR1 is MNHEY and CDR2 SVGAGI. The CDR3 length is 15 residues. The chain's CDR3 is CASSSHRDTAYEQYF. CDR3 nucleotide sequence: TGTGCCAGCAGTTCTCACCGGGATACTGCCTACGAGCAGTACTTC.

CDR3 protein: CASGTGQGYTEAFF. CDR3 in DNA: TGCGCCAGCGGTACGGGACAGGGGTACACTGAAGCTTTCTTT. The chain couples TRBV5-1 to TRBJ1-1; 10 nucleotides align to TRBD1. CDR1 and CDR2 (germline): SGHRS, YFSETQ. V lost 7 bases to trimming and J lost 3 bases; unmatched junction nucleotides: 6. The CDR3 extends over 14 amino acids.

This chain uses TRBV6-5 with TRBJ1-2; 8 bases match TRBD1. V shed 3 bases, J shed 8 bases, and the junction held 8 bases outside the gene matches. Germline lookup yields CDR1 MNHEY and CDR2 SVGAGI. CDR3 size: 14 residues. The CDR3 DNA follows: TGTGCCAGCAGTTATGGTCAGGGGGCGATGGGCTACACCTTC. Translation gives CASSYGQGAMGYTF.

Only a few counts were recorded for this clone. The CDR3 DNA reads TGTGCCAGCAGCTTATTCGATGAGCAGTTCTTC. Translation gives CASSLFDEQFF. This chain uses TRBV7-8 with TRBJ2-1, with D hard to call. CDR1 is SGHVS and CDR2 is FQNEAQ in the germline V gene. V was trimmed by 2 bases and J by 8 bases, leaving 4 bases between them. This CDR3 is built from 11 residues. Full variable domain (rest looked up from reference TRBV7-8 and TRBJ2-1): GAGVSQSPRYKVAKRGQDVALRCDPISGHVSLFWYQQALGQGPEFLTYFQNEAQLDKSGLPSDRFFAERPEGSVSTLKIQRTQQEDSAVYLCASSLFDEQFFGPGTRLTVL.

This clone came up a few times. The chain uses TRBV28 and TRBJ1-5; TRBD1 aligns across 7 bases. The CDR3 runs 15 residues. In germline, CDR1 is MDHEN, CDR2 SYDVKM. The junction had 12 bases not matched to a gene; V was cut back by 8 bases and J by 5 bases. CDR3 DNA: TGTGCCAGCGGAGGAGCCGGGGACAGAGATCAGCCCCAGCATTTT. It is translated as CASGGAGDRDQPQHF.

V gene TRBV19 combines with J gene TRBJ2-1; D possibly corresponds to TRBD1 (6 bases). Germline V lookup: CDR1 LNHDA, CDR2 SQIVND (reference sequence). There are 16 residues in the CDR3. Trimming took 3 bases from V and 0 from J, leaving 12 bases between them. The CDR3 region has the DNA TGTGCCAGTAGTATTTCTGGGGGCCGCTCCTACAATGAGCAGTTCTTC. Protein: CASSISGGRSYNEQFF.

V usage is TRBV5-1 and J usage is TRBJ2-3; the D gene is possibly TRBD1 (5 bases). This CDR3 spans 15 amino acids. The V end was cut by 0 bases, the J end by 5 bases, with 13 bases between. Germline V gene sequence: CDR1 SGHRS, CDR2 YFSETQ. As DNA, the CDR3 is TGCGCCAGCAGCTTGGAGGGGCACACAGGAGATACGCAGTATTTT. Amino acids: CASSLEGHTGDTQYF. The full variable domain, its missing parts supplied by reference TRBV5-1 and TRBJ2-3, is KAGVTQTPRYLIKTRGQQVTLSCSPISGHRSVSWYQQTPGQGLQFLFEYFSETQRNKGNFPGRFSGRQFSNSRSEMNVSTLELGDSALYLCASSLEGHTGDTQYFGPGTRLTVL.

This sequence joins TRBV19 and TRBJ1-1, with 8 bases fitting TRBD1. V dropped 10 bases and J dropped 11; count of bases not matched to a gene: 21. This CDR3 comprises 15 residues. In germline, CDR1 is LNHDA, CDR2 SQIVND (reference sequence). DNA for the CDR3: TGTGCCACCAAGGACGGACAGGGCCAGAACGAAGAGGCTTTCTTT. Amino acids: CATKDGQGQNEEAFF.

This clone was recorded once. This rearrangement joins TRBV19 to TRBJ2-7; TRBD1 matches 9 bases. Per germline, CDR1 LNHDA and CDR2 SQIVND (reference sequence). V shed 6 bases, J shed 3 bases, and the junction held 6 bases outside the gene matches. CDR3 length: 14 amino acids. The CDR3, as DNA: TGTGCCAGTAGAGCCGGGACAGGGTTCTACGAGCAGTACTTC. The encoded protein is CASRAGTGFYEQYF.

This clone showed up just a few times. This chain links TRBV6-6 with TRBJ2-2; 7 nucleotides align to TRBD2. CDR1 MNHNY and CDR2 SVGAGI come from the germline V gene (reference sequence). V dropped 1 base and J dropped 5; count of bases not matched to a gene: 4. The CDR3 extends over 15 amino acids. The CDR3 protein is CASSYLASGTGELFF. The CDR3 region has the DNA TGTGCCAGCAGTTACTTGGCTAGCGGAACCGGGGAGCTGTTTTTT.

The chain recombines TRBV5-1 with TRBJ1-1; the match to TRBD1 covers 7 bases. Germline CDR1 reads SGHRS; CDR2 reads YFSETQ. Losses at the gene ends were 4 bases for V and 1 base for J; bases not matched to a gene: 10. CDR3 length: 16 residues. CDR3 protein: CASSANPTGKNTEAFF. The CDR3 region has the DNA TGCGCCAGCAGCGCGAACCCGACAGGGAAGAACACTGAAGCTTTCTTT.